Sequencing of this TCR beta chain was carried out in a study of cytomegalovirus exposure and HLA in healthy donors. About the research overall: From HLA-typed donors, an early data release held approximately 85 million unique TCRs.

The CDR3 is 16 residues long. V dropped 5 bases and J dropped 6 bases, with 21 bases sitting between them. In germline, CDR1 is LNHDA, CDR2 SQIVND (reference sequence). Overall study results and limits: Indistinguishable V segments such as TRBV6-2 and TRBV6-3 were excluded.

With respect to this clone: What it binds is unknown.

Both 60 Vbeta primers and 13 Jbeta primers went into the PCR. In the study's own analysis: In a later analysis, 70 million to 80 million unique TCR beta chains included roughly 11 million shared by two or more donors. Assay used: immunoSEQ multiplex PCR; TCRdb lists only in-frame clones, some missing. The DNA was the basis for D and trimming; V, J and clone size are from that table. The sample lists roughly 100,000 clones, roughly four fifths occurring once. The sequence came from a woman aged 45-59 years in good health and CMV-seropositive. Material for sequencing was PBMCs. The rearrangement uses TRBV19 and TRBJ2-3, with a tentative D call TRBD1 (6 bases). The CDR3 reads CASSSGRLTGQDTQYF. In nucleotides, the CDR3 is TGTGCCAGTAGTTCTGGAAGGTTGACAGGCCAGGATACGCAGTATTTT.